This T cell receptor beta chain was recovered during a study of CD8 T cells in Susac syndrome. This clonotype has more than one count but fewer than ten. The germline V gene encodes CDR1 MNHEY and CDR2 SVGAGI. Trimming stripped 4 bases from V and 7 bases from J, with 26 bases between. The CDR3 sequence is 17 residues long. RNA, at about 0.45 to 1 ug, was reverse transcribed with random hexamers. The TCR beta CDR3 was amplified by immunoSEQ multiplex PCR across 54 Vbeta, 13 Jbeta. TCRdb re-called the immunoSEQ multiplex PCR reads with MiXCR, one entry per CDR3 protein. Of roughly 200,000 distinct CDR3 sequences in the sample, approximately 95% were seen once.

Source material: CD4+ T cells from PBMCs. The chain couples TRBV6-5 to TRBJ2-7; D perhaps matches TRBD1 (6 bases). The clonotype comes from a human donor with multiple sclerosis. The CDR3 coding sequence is TGTGCCAGCAGTTCCCCCCCGAAGTCTAGGGGGACGAGGGAGCAGTACTTC. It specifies CASSSPPKSRGTREQYF.